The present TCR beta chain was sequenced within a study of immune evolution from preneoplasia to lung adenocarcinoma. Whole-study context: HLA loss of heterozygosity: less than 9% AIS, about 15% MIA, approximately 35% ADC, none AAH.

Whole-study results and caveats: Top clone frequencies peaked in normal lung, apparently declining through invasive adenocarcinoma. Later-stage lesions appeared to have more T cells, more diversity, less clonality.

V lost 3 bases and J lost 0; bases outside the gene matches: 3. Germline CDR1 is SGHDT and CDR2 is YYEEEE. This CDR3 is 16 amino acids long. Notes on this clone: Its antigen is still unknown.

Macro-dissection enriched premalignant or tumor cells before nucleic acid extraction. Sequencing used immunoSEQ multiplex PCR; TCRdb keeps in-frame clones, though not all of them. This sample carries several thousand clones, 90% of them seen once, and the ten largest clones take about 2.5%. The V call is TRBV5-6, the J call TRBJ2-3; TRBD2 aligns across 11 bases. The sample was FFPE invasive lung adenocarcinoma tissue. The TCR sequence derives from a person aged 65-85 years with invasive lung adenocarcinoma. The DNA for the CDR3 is TGTGCCAGCAGCTCGACTAGCGGGGATAGCACAGATACGCAGTATTTT. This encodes CASSSTSGDSTDTQYF.